The 19 T cell receptor beta chains below were found in one sample sequenced in a study of early T cells in non-severe SARS-CoV-2 infection. TCRdb itself ran the 5' RACE reads through MiXCR, one entry per CDR3 protein. The table lists 66,000 or so distinct CDR3 sequences, under 15% of them singletons. Sequencing was performed on whole blood. The receptors were gathered from an adult who was a healthcare worker with PCR-confirmed SARS-CoV-2 infection or an uninfected control (not recorded which).

This chain connects TRBV6-2 or TRBV6-3 to TRBJ2-2; D remains unclear. CDR3 length: 12 amino acids. Trimming stripped 2 bases from V and 8 bases from J, with 6 bases between. Germline CDR1 and CDR2: MNHEY and SVGEGT. For the CDR3, the DNA is TGTGCCAGCAGTTACAGTTGGGGGGAGCTGTTTTTT. Its protein product is CASSYSWGELFF.

This clonotype appeared a few times. V and J are TRBV28 and TRBJ2-1; no definite D call. This CDR3 region has 17 residues. The germline V gene encodes CDR1 MDHEN and CDR2 SYDVKM. Trimming stripped 5 bases from V and 4 bases from J, with 21 bases between. In nucleotides, the CDR3 is TGTGCCAGCAGTCCTGTCGTGACCAGCCTAACTTACAATGAGCAGTTCTTC. Translated, it gives CASSPVVTSLTYNEQFF.

The gene calls are TRBV20-1 and TRBJ1-6, with TRBD1 identical over 8 bases. The CDR3 extends over 17 amino acids. Unmatched junction bases numbered 19, after V lost 6 bases and J lost 9 bases. Germline V lookup: CDR1 DFQATT, CDR2 SNEGSKA (reference sequence). CDR3 DNA: TGCAGTGCCCTGAAAAGGGGGGCAGGGGGCATGGGTTCACCCCTCCACTTT. Residues: CSALKRGAGGMGSPLHF.

This chain connects TRBV29-1 to TRBJ2-3; 10 bases line up with TRBD1. Germline CDR1 is SQVTM and CDR2 is ANQGSEA. The ends lost 3 bases at V and 15 bases at J; junction bases unmatched: 9. The CDR3 has 12 amino acids. The CDR3 here is CSVEVDRGPRYF. Written as DNA, the CDR3 is TGCAGCGTTGAGGTCGACAGGGGGCCTAGATATTTT.

This clonotype was counted at least ten times. This chain joins TRBV7-8 and TRBJ2-3; D perhaps matches TRBD1 (5 bases). The CDR3 spans 14 residues. The germline gives CDR1 SGHVS, CDR2 FQNEAQ. Trimming left V 1 base short and J 4 bases short, with 9 bases between. CDR3 in DNA: TGTGCCAGCAGCTTAGTAGAAGGGGCAGATACGCAGTATTTT. This codes for CASSLVEGADTQYF.

J is TRBJ2-1 and V is TRBV6-5; possible D gene TRBD2, 6 bases. Trimming cost V 0 bases and J 10 bases, with 10 bases left between them. This CDR3 has 13 amino acids. CDR1 MNHEY and CDR2 SVGAGI come from the germline V gene. The chain's CDR3 is CASSYSGLQEQFF. The CDR3 DNA follows: TGTGCCAGCAGTTACTCGGGACTCCAAGAGCAGTTCTTC.

The chain uses TRBV28 and TRBJ2-7, with D possibly TRBD1 on 5 matching bases. Germline CDR1 reads MDHEN; CDR2 reads SYDVKM. Trimming removed 6 bases at V and 3 bases at J, with 9 bases between. The CDR3 runs 12 residues. The CDR3 region has the DNA TGTGCCAGCAGCACGACAGTCTACGAGCAGTACTTC. Protein: CASSTTVYEQYF. Drawing the rest from reference TRBV28 and TRBJ2-7, the complete variable domain is DVKVTQSSRYLVKRTGEKVFLECVQDMDHENMFWYRQDPGLGLRLIYFSYDVKMKEKGDIPEGYSVSREKKERFSLILESASTNQTSMYLCASSTTVYEQYFGPGTRLTVT.

The V and J genes are TRBV28 and TRBJ1-4; D unresolved. The germline V gene has CDR1 MDHEN and CDR2 SYDVKM. The CDR3 totals 14 residues. The V end lost 7 bases, the J end lost 12 bases, and 21 bases lay between the germline ends. CDR3 nucleotides: TGTGCCAGCACCCCAACCCGGGCGACGCGGGAACTGTTTTTT. This gives the protein CASTPTRATRELFF.

The rearrangement uses TRBV29-1 and TRBJ1-1; D remains ambiguous. Trimming shortened V by 7 bases and J by 1 base, and 7 bases separated the two germline ends. Per germline, CDR1 SQVTM and CDR2 ANQGSEA. This CDR3 is 11 amino acids long. CDR3 amino acids: CSAYKNTEAFF. CDR3 nucleotides: TGCAGCGCTTACAAGAACACTGAAGCTTTCTTT.

This clonotype has a count of ten or more. This CDR3 is CSARAGAIGNQPQHF. The DNA of the CDR3 is TGCAGTGCTAGAGCGGGGGCTATTGGCAATCAGCCCCAGCATTTT. The chain employs TRBV20-1 and TRBJ1-5; the D gene is possibly TRBD1 (6 bases). There are 15 residues in the CDR3. V was trimmed by 1 base and J by 2 bases, leaving 12 bases between them. Per the germline V gene, CDR1 is DFQATT and CDR2 is SNEGSKA (reference sequence).

This sequence joins TRBV9 and TRBJ2-3, with unresolved D. The germline V gene encodes CDR1 SGDLS and CDR2 YYNGEE. The CDR3 has 13 amino acids. Trimming stripped 0 bases from V and 2 bases from J, with 4 bases between. The CDR3 spells CASSVALTDTQYF. In DNA, the CDR3 is TGTGCCAGCAGCGTAGCTCTCACAGATACGCAGTATTTT.

This clonotype was recorded at least ten times. The rearrangement uses TRBV6-5 and TRBJ1-2, with D perhaps TRBD1 (6 bases). Trimming shortened V by 7 bases and J by 3 bases, and 21 bases separated the two germline ends. The germline CDR1 and CDR2 sequences are MNHEY and SVGAGI. The CDR3 extends over 16 amino acids. The CDR3 region is CASTSKTGGFYYGYTF. Written as DNA, the CDR3 is TGTGCCAGCACATCGAAGACAGGAGGGTTCTACTATGGCTACACCTTC.

This clonotype was counted a few times. This chain connects TRBV19 to TRBJ2-7; 10 positions agree with TRBD2. CDR3 length: 13 amino acids. With 3 bases clipped from V and 4 bases from J, the junction kept 0 bases outside the gene matches. Germline V gene lookup returns CDR1 LNHDA and CDR2 SQIVND (reference sequence). The CDR3 bases are TGTGCCAGTAGTATGACTAGCGGGTACGAGCAGTACTTC. Its translation is CASSMTSGYEQYF.

This clonotype has a count of ten or more. V usage is TRBV12-3 or TRBV12-4 and J usage is TRBJ1-1; D is unclear. V gave up 8 bases and J gave up 6 bases, with 16 bases separating them. The CDR3 sequence is 13 residues long. The CDR3 DNA reads TGTGCCAGCCGCCCGGACTCTCGGGCTGAAGCTTTCTTT. Its translation is CASRPDSRAEAFF.

The chain uses TRBV9 and TRBJ2-1; 7 nucleotides line up with TRBD1. V shed 2 bases and J 7 bases; nucleotides not matched to a gene: 6. The CDR3 contains 14 residues. From germline, CDR1 is SGDLS and CDR2 YYNGEE. CDR3 loop: CASSVMPRGNEQFF. The CDR3 region has the DNA TGTGCCAGCAGCGTTATGCCCAGGGGGAATGAGCAGTTCTTC.

This rearrangement joins TRBV19 to TRBJ1-5; perhaps TRBD1 as D (6 bases). With 5 bases removed from V and 0 bases from J, the gap between germline ends came to 17 bases. From germline, CDR1 is LNHDA and CDR2 SQIVND (reference sequence). CDR3 size: 17 residues. CDR3 bases: TGTGCCAGTAGTTCCAGACAGGAACCTTATAGCAATCAGCCCCAGCATTTT. Its translation: CASSSRQEPYSNQPQHF.

The chain is built from TRBV27 and TRBJ2-7; 9 nucleotides align to TRBD1. V shed 3 bases and J 5 bases; nucleotides not matched to a gene: 11. The CDR3 is 16 amino acids. Germline V gene sequence: CDR1 MNHEY, CDR2 SMNVEV (reference sequence). The CDR3: CASSFTGQGLGDEQYF. The CDR3 bases are TGTGCCAGCAGTTTCACGGGACAGGGTTTGGGAGACGAGCAGTACTTC.

This clonotype has only a few counts. CDR3 residues: CASSPTSGSYNEQFF. DNA of the CDR3: TGTGCCAGCAGCCCGACTAGCGGCTCCTACAATGAGCAGTTCTTC. The chain couples TRBV11-2 to TRBJ2-1; TRBD2 agrees at 9 bases. The germline V gene encodes CDR1 SGHAT and CDR2 FQNNGV. The CDR3 contains 15 residues. Losses at the gene ends were 5 bases for V and 0 bases for J; bases not matched to a gene: 2.

A few counts support this clonotype. The chain joins TRBV15 to TRBJ1-2; D ambiguous. The germline gives CDR1 LNHNV, CDR2 YYDKDF (reference sequence). Trimming took 0 bases from V and 4 from J, leaving 9 bases between them. CDR3 length: 14 amino acids. The CDR3 is CATSRDRTGYGYTF. CDR3 DNA sequence: TGTGCCACCAGCAGAGACAGAACGGGCTATGGCTACACCTTC. The full variable domain, in which reference TRBV15 and TRBJ1-2 provide the parts outside the CDR3, is DAMVIQNPRYQVTQFGKPVTLSCSQTLNHNVMYWYQQKSSQAPKLLFHYYDKDFNNEADTPDNFQSRRPNTSFCFLDIRSPGLGDTAMYLCATSRDRTGYGYTFGSGTRLTVV.